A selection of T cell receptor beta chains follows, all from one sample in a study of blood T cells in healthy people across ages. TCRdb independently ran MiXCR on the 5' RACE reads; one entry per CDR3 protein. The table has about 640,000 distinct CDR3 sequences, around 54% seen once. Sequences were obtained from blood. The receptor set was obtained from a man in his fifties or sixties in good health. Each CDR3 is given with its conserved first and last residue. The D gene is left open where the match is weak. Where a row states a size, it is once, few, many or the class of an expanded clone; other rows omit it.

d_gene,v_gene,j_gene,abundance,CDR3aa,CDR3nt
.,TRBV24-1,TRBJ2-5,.,CATSLGGRETQYF,TGTGCCACCAGTTTAGGGGGTAGAGAGACCCAGTACTTC
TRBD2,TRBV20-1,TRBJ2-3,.,CSAREPSGGFTDTQYF,TGCAGTGCTAGAGAACCTAGCGGGGGGTTCACAGATACGCAGTATTTT
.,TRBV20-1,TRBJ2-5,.,CSARDPSANQETQYF,TGCAGTGCTAGAGACCCTAGCGCGAACCAAGAGACCCAGTACTTC
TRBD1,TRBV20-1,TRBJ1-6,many,CSARVGTDGSPLHF,TGCAGTGCTAGAGTGGGGACAGATGGTTCACCCCTCCACTTT
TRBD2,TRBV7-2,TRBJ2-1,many,CASSLTSGGSTYNEQFF,TGTGCCAGCAGCCTCACTAGCGGGGGCAGCACCTACAATGAGCAGTTCTTC
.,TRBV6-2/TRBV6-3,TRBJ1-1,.,CASSYGQTNTEAFF,TGTGCCAGCAGTTACGGACAGACGAACACTGAAGCTTTCTTT
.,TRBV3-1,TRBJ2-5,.,CASSQATGTLRGTQYF,TGTGCCAGCAGCCAAGCCACCGGGACGTTGAGAGGGACCCAGTACTTC
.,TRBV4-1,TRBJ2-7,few,CASSQDQGPDEQYF,TGCGCCAGCAGCCAAGACCAGGGTCCAGACGAGCAGTACTTC
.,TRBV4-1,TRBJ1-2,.,CASSHPGQLYGYTF,TGCGCCAGCAGCCATCCCGGCCAGCTCTATGGCTACACCTTC
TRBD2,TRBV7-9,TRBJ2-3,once,CASSPGAGGRDTQYF,TGTGCCAGCAGCCCTGGTGCGGGGGGGAGAGATACGCAGTATTTT
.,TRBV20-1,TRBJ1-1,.,CSATRGTWNTEAFF,TGCAGTGCTACAAGGGGCACCTGGAACACTGAAGCTTTCTTT
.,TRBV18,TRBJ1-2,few,CASSPVARDGYGYTF,TGTGCCAGCTCACCAGTGGCCAGGGACGGCTATGGCTACACCTTC
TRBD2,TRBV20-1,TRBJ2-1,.,CSVIAGAIEQFF,TGCAGTGTAATAGCGGGGGCGATTGAGCAGTTCTTC
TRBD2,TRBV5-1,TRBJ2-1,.,CASTRTSGGTSYNEQFF,TGCGCCAGCACTCGGACTAGCGGGGGGACCTCCTACAATGAGCAGTTCTTC
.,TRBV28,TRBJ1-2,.,CASSLTDSNYGYTF,TGTGCCAGCAGTTTGACGGACAGCAACTATGGCTACACCTTC
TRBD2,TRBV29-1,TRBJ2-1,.,CSVSTSGGLSYNEQFF,TGCAGCGTTTCGACTAGCGGGGGCCTTTCCTACAATGAGCAGTTCTTC
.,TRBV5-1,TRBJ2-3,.,CASWDAWGTQYF,TGCGCCAGCTGGGACGCTTGGGGGACGCAGTATTTT
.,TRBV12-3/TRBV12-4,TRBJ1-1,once,CASSLTAANTEAFF,TGTGCCAGCAGTTTGACCGCCGCGAACACTGAAGCTTTCTTT
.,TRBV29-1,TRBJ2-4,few,CSVGTVSVQYF,TGCAGCGTTGGGACAGTCTCGGTGCAGTACTTC
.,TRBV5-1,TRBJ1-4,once,CASSFQGATNEKLFF,TGCGCCAGCAGCTTTCAGGGTGCAACTAATGAAAAACTGTTTTTT
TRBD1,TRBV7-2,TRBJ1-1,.,CASAGQAAGNTEAFF,TGTGCCAGCGCGGGACAGGCGGCGGGGAACACTGAAGCTTTCTTT
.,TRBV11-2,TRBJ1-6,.,CASSSSDSSYNSPLHF,TGTGCCAGCAGCTCTTCTGACAGCTCCTATAATTCACCCCTCCACTTT
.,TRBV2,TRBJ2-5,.,CASSEGAQETQYF,TGTGCCAGCAGTGAGGGTGCCCAAGAGACCCAGTACTTC
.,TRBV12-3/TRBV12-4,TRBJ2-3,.,CASSFGGRADVEYF,TGTGCCAGCAGTTTTGGGGGGAGAGCAGATGTGGAGTATTTT
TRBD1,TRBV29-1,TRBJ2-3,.,CSVEEGQLYADTQYF,TGCAGCGTTGAAGAGGGACAGCTTTATGCAGATACGCAGTATTTT
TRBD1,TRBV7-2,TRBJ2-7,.,CASSLTGDSSYEQYF,TGTGCCAGCAGCTTAACCGGGGACAGCTCCTACGAGCAGTACTTC
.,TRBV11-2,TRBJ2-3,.,CASSNDRHLNTDTQYF,TGTGCCAGCAGCAACGACAGGCACCTTAACACAGATACGCAGTATTTT
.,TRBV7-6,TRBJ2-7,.,CASSFVSNSYEQYF,TGTGCCAGCAGCTTTGTCTCGAACAGCTACGAGCAGTACTTC
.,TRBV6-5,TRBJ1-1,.,CASSPGATGSTEAFF,TGTGCCAGCAGTCCCGGGGCTACAGGATCCACTGAAGCTTTCTTT
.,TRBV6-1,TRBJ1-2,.,CASSGSGGYTF,TGTGCCAGCAGTGGGTCGGGTGGCTACACCTTC
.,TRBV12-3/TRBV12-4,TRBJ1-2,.,CASSLREGSDGYTF,TGTGCCAGCAGTTTACGGGAAGGGAGTGATGGCTACACCTTC
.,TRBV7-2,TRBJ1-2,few,CASSLDTDRDGYTF,TGTGCCAGCAGCTTAGACACGGATCGGGATGGCTACACCTTC
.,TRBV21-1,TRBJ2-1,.,CASSSRSPQMGEQFF,TGTGCCAGCAGCTCCCGGAGCCCACAAATGGGGGAGCAGTTCTTC
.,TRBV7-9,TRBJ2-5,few,CASSPSTRIQYF,TGTGCCAGCAGCCCGTCAACTAGGATCCAGTACTTC
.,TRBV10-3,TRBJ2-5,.,CAISDNGVEQYF,TGTGCCATCAGTGACAATGGGGTTGAGCAGTACTTC
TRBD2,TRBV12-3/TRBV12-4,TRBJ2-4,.,CASSKTLAGGLDIQYF,TGTGCCAGCAGTAAGACACTAGCGGGGGGGTTGGACATTCAGTACTTC
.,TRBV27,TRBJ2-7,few,CASSFGRTYEQYF,TGTGCCAGCAGTTTCGGACGGACCTACGAGCAGTACTTC
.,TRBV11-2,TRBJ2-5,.,CASTPWGGQGTQYF,TGTGCCAGCACCCCTTGGGGGGGGCAAGGAACCCAGTACTTC
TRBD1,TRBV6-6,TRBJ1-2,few,CATAGGLGYGYTF,TGTGCCACCGCAGGGGGCTTGGGCTATGGCTACACCTTC
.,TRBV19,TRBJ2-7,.,CATATGLREQYF,TGTGCCACGGCAACAGGGTTGCGCGAGCAGTACTTC
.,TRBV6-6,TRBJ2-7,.,CASSYARGISYEQYF,TGTGCCAGCAGTTATGCGAGAGGCATCTCCTACGAGCAGTACTTC
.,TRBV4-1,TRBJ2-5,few,CASSPTSSQGRMETQYF,TGCGCCAGCAGCCCAACCTCAAGCCAGGGGAGGATGGAGACCCAGTACTTC
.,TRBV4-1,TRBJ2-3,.,CASSQGPVGDTQYF,TGCGCCAGCAGCCAAGGTCCCGTAGGCGATACGCAGTATTTT
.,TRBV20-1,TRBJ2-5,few,CSARDLYGETQYF,TGCAGTGCTAGAGATCTCTACGGGGAGACCCAGTACTTC
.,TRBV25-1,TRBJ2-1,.,CASAMGVRVNEQFF,TGTGCCAGCGCTATGGGGGTACGCGTCAATGAGCAGTTCTTC
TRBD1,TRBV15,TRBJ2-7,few,CATSRAGGGPYEQYF,TGTGCCACCAGCAGAGCAGGGGGTGGCCCCTACGAGCAGTACTTC
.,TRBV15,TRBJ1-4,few,CATSREGSQGVYEKLFF,TGTGCCACCAGCAGAGAAGGGAGCCAGGGAGTCTATGAAAAACTGTTTTTT
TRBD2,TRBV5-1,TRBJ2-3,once,CASSQRLAGSTDTQYF,TGCGCCAGCAGCCAGAGACTAGCGGGTAGCACAGATACGCAGTATTTT
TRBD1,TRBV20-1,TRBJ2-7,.,CSAWDSPYEQYF,TGCAGTGCATGGGACAGTCCCTACGAGCAGTACTTC
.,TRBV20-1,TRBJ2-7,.,CSARGARNYEQYF,TGCAGTGCTAGAGGGGCCAGAAACTACGAGCAGTACTTC
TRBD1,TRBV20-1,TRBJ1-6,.,CSARDLGQGVLDSPLHF,TGCAGTGCTAGAGATCTCGGGCAGGGGGTATTAGATTCACCCCTCCACTTT
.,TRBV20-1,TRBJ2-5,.,CSAVDSRQETQYF,TGCAGTGCCGTGGACAGCCGGCAAGAGACCCAGTACTTC
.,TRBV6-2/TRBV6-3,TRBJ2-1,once,CASSYRGGAQNEQFF,TGTGCCAGCAGTTACAGAGGGGGGGCCCAAAATGAGCAGTTCTTC